One T cell receptor (beta chain) is described in this entry. The data are from a study of shared clonotypes between healthy human individuals. Method: immunoSEQ multiplex PCR; TCRdb's copy keeps in-frame clones and lacks some. The table includes over 2 million clones, 95% detected once. Trimming left V 6 bases short and J 1 base short, with 21 bases between. Germline V lookup: CDR1 MGHRA, CDR2 YSYEKL. CDR3 length equals 17 residues. Donors comprised only Caucasian adults living in Nashville, Tennessee. V is TRBV4-1 and J is TRBJ1-1; D perhaps matches TRBD1 (5 bases). The sample was naive CD4+ T cells sorted from blood. Subset: CD45RA+ positively selected. The source of this sequence is a man between 18 and 35 years old in good health. Here the CDR3 reads CASSRTSGGSGNTEAFF. The CDR3 DNA is TGCGCCAGCAGTCGTACGTCTGGGGGGTCTGGGAACACTGAAGCTTTCTTT.